Listed below are T cell receptor beta chains from one sample, sequenced in a study of immune heterogeneity within non-small cell lung tumors. TCRdb independently ran MiXCR on the multiplex PCR reads; one entry per CDR3 protein. Seen here are about 12,000 distinct CDR3 sequences, less than 25% observed once, and the top ten hold around 4.3%. The sample was lung tumor tissue. The receptors were gathered from a man in his sixties with non-small cell lung cancer. The CDR3 runs from the conserved cysteine through the conserved F or W. D genes are given only for firm matches. Size tells how often a clone was seen (once, few, many) or the class of an expanded clone, and some rows leave it out.

J gene,D gene,clone size,V gene,CDR3 protein,CDR3 DNA
TRBJ1-4,.,.,TRBV6-5,CASSYTTGTNEKLFF,TGTGCCAGCAGTTACACGACTGGGACTAATGAAAAACTGTTTTTT
TRBJ1-1,.,few,TRBV2,CASRIAFF,TGTGCCAGCAGAATAGCTTTCTTT
TRBJ2-2,TRBD1,.,TRBV27,CASSLLFETGDAGELFF,TGTGCCAGCAGTTTATTGTTCGAAACAGGGGACGCCGGGGAGCTGTTTTTT
TRBJ1-4,.,medium-sized,TRBV20-1,CSARRTTNEKLFF,TGCAGTGCTCGAAGGACAACTAATGAAAAACTGTTTTTT
TRBJ1-2,TRBD1,.,TRBV9,CASSSSPLQGEDYGYTF,TGTGCCAGCAGCTCAAGCCCTCTACAGGGGGAGGACTATGGCTACACCTTC
TRBJ1-2,.,.,TRBV5-5,CASSLSTNYGYTF,TGTGCCAGCAGCTTGTCCACGAACTATGGCTACACCTTC
TRBJ1-1,TRBD1,many,TRBV20-1,CSVRGQAGTEAFF,TGCAGTGTCAGGGGACAGGCGGGCACTGAAGCTTTCTTT
TRBJ2-1,.,few,TRBV29-1,CSVVWEISEQFF,TGCAGCGTTGTCTGGGAGATCAGTGAGCAGTTCTTC
TRBJ2-1,.,few,TRBV19,CASSISHEQFF,TGTGCCAGTAGTATTTCCCATGAGCAGTTCTTC
TRBJ2-1,.,.,TRBV2,CASTGPAESYNEQFF,TGTGCCAGCACCGGACCGGCCGAGTCCTACAATGAGCAGTTCTTC
TRBJ1-2,.,few,TRBV29-1,CSVRAGGSLGYTF,TGCAGCGTCCGAGCGGGGGGTAGCCTAGGCTACACCTTC
TRBJ2-7,TRBD2,medium-sized,TRBV5-1,CASSRVAGAYEQYF,TGCGCCAGCAGCAGAGTAGCGGGGGCCTACGAGCAGTACTTC
TRBJ1-2,TRBD1,medium-sized,TRBV6-1,CASRSGTGSGYTF,TGTGCCAGCAGATCCGGGACAGGGAGTGGCTACACCTTC
TRBJ1-1,TRBD1,.,TRBV5-1,CASSLEGQGPTEAFF,TGCGCCAGCAGCTTGGAGGGACAGGGTCCCACTGAAGCTTTCTTT
TRBJ2-7,.,medium-sized,TRBV20-1,CSARDMVGYSSYEQYF,TGCAGTGCTAGAGATATGGTAGGGTATAGCTCCTACGAGCAGTACTTC
TRBJ2-1,.,medium-sized,TRBV2,CASTLPAASSYNEQFF,TGTGCCAGCACCCTCCCCGCGGCCAGCTCCTACAATGAGCAGTTCTTC
TRBJ2-7,.,medium-sized,TRBV12-3/TRBV12-4,CASSSSPYEQYF,TGTGCCAGCAGTTCCTCCCCCTACGAGCAGTACTTC
TRBJ1-2,TRBD1,few,TRBV7-9,CASSAAGTGYGYTF,TGTGCCAGCAGCGCCGCCGGGACAGGGTATGGCTACACCTTC
TRBJ2-4,.,once,TRBV29-1,CSVAREENIQYF,TGCAGCGTTGCCAGGGAGGAAAACATTCAGTACTTC
TRBJ1-2,.,medium-sized,TRBV6-1,CASSEGNYGYTF,TGTGCCAGCAGTGAAGGAAACTATGGCTACACCTTC
TRBJ1-2,.,medium-sized,TRBV20-1,CSARGLLGYTF,TGCAGTGCAAGAGGGTTACTTGGCTACACCTTC
TRBJ2-7,.,medium-sized,TRBV20-1,CSASRGVAGGYEQYF,TGCAGTGCTAGTAGGGGGGTAGCGGGTGGCTACGAGCAGTACTTC
TRBJ1-3,.,few,TRBV5-1,CASSGEGGSGNTIYF,TGCGCCAGCAGCGGCGAGGGGGGCTCTGGAAACACCATATATTTT
TRBJ2-7,TRBD1,.,TRBV11-1,CASSQDRIEQYF,TGTGCCAGCAGCCAGGACAGGATCGAGCAGTACTTC
TRBJ1-2,.,medium-sized,TRBV2,CASSGRQPNYGYTF,TGTGCCAGCAGCGGACGGCAGCCTAACTATGGCTACACCTTC
TRBJ1-1,TRBD1,few,TRBV3-1,CASSSRQGGNTEAFF,TGTGCCAGCAGCTCGCGACAGGGGGGGAACACTGAAGCTTTCTTT
TRBJ2-7,.,medium-sized,TRBV30,CAWAHSTYEQYF,TGTGCCTGGGCGCACAGCACCTACGAGCAGTACTTC
TRBJ1-1,.,medium-sized,TRBV28,CASSTTWTEAFF,TGTGCCAGCAGTACGACGTGGACTGAAGCTTTCTTT
TRBJ2-5,.,.,TRBV9,CASSRRSGVSETQYF,TGTGCCAGCAGCCGGCGATCGGGAGTTTCGGAGACCCAGTACTTC
TRBJ2-3,.,many,TRBV2,CASKLTDTQYF,TGTGCCAGCAAGCTCACAGATACGCAGTATTTT
TRBJ1-2,TRBD1,medium-sized,TRBV20-1,CSARGADRVELASLYGYTF,TGCAGTGCTAGAGGAGCGGACAGGGTTGAGCTAGCGTCCCTCTATGGCTACACCTTC
TRBJ1-5,TRBD1,medium-sized,TRBV6-6,CASSYTGTGGQPQHF,TGTGCCAGCAGTTACACCGGGACAGGGGGTCAGCCCCAGCATTTT
TRBJ2-4,.,.,TRBV12-3/TRBV12-4,CASSPTVAKNIQYF,TGTGCCAGCAGCCCTACAGTAGCCAAAAACATTCAGTACTTC
TRBJ2-1,TRBD2,medium-sized,TRBV24-1,CATESSGSLYNEQFF,TGTGCCACAGAATCTAGCGGGAGCCTCTACAATGAGCAGTTCTTC
TRBJ2-3,TRBD2,few,TRBV7-8,CASSSTSGATDTQYF,TGTGCCAGCAGCTCCACTAGCGGGGCCACAGATACGCAGTATTTT
TRBJ1-1,.,many,TRBV27,CASNMGGSLNTEAFF,TGTGCCAGCAACATGGGAGGCAGCTTGAACACTGAAGCTTTCTTT
TRBJ2-7,TRBD1,medium-sized,TRBV4-1,CASSQAGTGGYEQYF,TGCGCCAGCAGCCAAGCCGGGACAGGGGGCTACGAGCAGTACTTC
TRBJ1-2,.,many,TRBV7-3,CASSSNPTVLPAGYTF,TGTGCCAGCAGCTCCAATCCGACAGTCCTCCCTGCTGGCTACACCTTC
TRBJ2-1,.,.,TRBV12-3/TRBV12-4,CASSLGARTYEQFF,TGTGCCAGCAGTTTAGGGGCCAGAACGTATGAGCAGTTCTTC
TRBJ2-1,TRBD2,few,TRBV20-1,CSASETSGRASYNEQFF,TGCAGTGCTAGCGAGACTAGCGGGAGGGCCTCCTACAATGAGCAGTTCTTC
TRBJ2-3,.,few,TRBV20-1,CSARDGVPGAPDTQYF,TGCAGTGCTAGAGATGGAGTGCCAGGGGCTCCCGATACGCAGTATTTT
TRBJ1-2,TRBD1,medium-sized,TRBV24-1,CATSEGTDFYGYTF,TGTGCCACCAGTGAGGGGACAGACTTCTATGGCTACACCTTC
TRBJ1-6,TRBD1,medium-sized,TRBV25-1,CASRGGEMGQRNSPLHF,TGTGCCAGCAGGGGGGGGGAAATGGGACAGAGAAATTCACCCCTCCACTTT
TRBJ1-2,.,medium-sized,TRBV24-1,CATSKGPWYGYTF,TGTGCCACCTCTAAGGGTCCTTGGTATGGCTACACCTTC
TRBJ2-3,TRBD1,few,TRBV15,CATSRGGQGGEDTQYF,TGTGCCACCAGCAGAGGGGGACAGGGAGGGGAAGATACGCAGTATTTT
TRBJ2-7,.,few,TRBV14,CASSQDLARVGEQYF,TGTGCCAGCAGCCAAGATCTAGCCAGGGTAGGAGAGCAGTACTTC
TRBJ2-3,.,.,TRBV3-1,CASSQDYLQKDTQYF,TGTGCCAGCAGCCAAGATTATCTCCAAAAGGATACGCAGTATTTT